The sequence of this TCR beta chain was determined in a study of blood T cell repertoires in COVID-19. Study information: Some COVID-19 samples were acute and others convalescent; all came from the United States, Italy and Spain. From T cells, B-cell-depleted T cells, or PBMCs came the material, which was cDNA or gDNA.

Seattle enrolled patients during active infection and tracked them longitudinally. In the source study's methods: From reference gene primer amplification, estimates of nucleated cell counts were derived. Sequenced by immunoSEQ multiplex PCR; TCRdb stores in-frame clones only, minus some. V, J and clone size are those of that table, while D and trimming were read from the DNA. The data contain a few hundred thousand clones, roughly 90% of them singletons. The CDR3 has 15 amino acids. The V gene's germline CDR1 is SGHKS and CDR2 YYEKEE (reference sequence). V was cut by 2 bases and J by 10 bases, with 16 bases left in between.

The rearrangement links TRBV5-5 to TRBJ1-6; possibly TRBD1 for D (6 bases). The sequenced sample consisted of peripheral blood. The clonotype was recovered from a woman younger than 45 with COVID-19, enrolled during active disease. This CDR3 reads CASSFRGGLGSPLHF. The CDR3 DNA is TGTGCCAGCAGCTTCCGGGGGGGGCTCGGGTCACCCCTCCACTTT.